This TCR beta chain was recovered during a study of cytomegalovirus exposure and HLA in healthy donors (TCRdb year 2017). Regarding the complete study: According to an earlier analysis of 587 of the donors, 150 million to 200 million T cells yielded over 100 million unique TCR beta sequences and roughly 280 Gb of sequence data. The study aimed to test whether cataloging public T cell receptors could reveal signatures of past pathogen exposure. Besides the first cohort of some 670 subjects, a separate validation cohort made up of 120 different subjects was used. About 280 gigabases of sequencing data and around 85 million unique TCR sequences made up an early release that covered approximately 700 HLA-typed donors. The number of typed donors differed by locus: about 620-640 for A, B, C, DRB1 and DQB1; approximately 520 for DQA1; over 600 for DPA1; and some 430 for DPB1. The genetic ancestry cluster associated with self-reported Caucasian donors included about 81% of the roughly 400 genotyped donors. A later analysis re-analyzed previously published TCR beta repertoires from roughly 600 donors and added high-resolution HLA genotyping to study TCR occurrence patterns. An earlier analysis of some 500 of the donors applied high-throughput TCR beta sequencing to assess whether each TCR beta V gene segment acted as functional or pseudogenic. A later genetic analysis used genome-wide SNP genotypes for about three fifths of the 666 donors, treating that subset as a discovery cohort. Across approximately 400 genotyped donors of the cohort, an average of about 240,000 unique TCR beta nucleotide sequences per donor were sequenced, and around 20% of those sequences were non-productive. Donor age, sex, ethnicity and CMV serostatus were collected together with the repertoire data. Because of strong linkage in the cohort, roughly five DR-DQ haplotypes were treated as single units for association and clustering. High-throughput TCR immunosequencing, statistical association of individual TCRs with disease status, and machine learning were combined to predict cytomegalovirus infection status. The study used immunosequencing to profile the T cell repertoires of more than 650 subjects and linked those repertoires to cytomegalovirus serostatus. All discovery cohort repertoires had been generated using a single sequencing platform. Rather than using new phenotypic data, the later analysis identified candidate immune exposures from TCR beta sequences and from how often those sequences occurred across donors. HLA typing included class I and class II loci at four-digit resolution.

Receptor libraries were prepared by the immunoSEQ multiplex PCR assay. The multiplex PCR relied on a mix of 60 forward primers for TCR Vbeta segments and 13 reverse primers for TCR Jbeta segments. A multiplex PCR assay on genomic DNA amplified the CDR3 region of rearranged TCR beta genes. The amplified TCR beta libraries were sequenced on the Illumina HiSeq System as 87-base-pair reads. From the authors' description of their analysis: In a later analysis, roughly 80 million unique TCR beta chains were counted across the roughly 610 repertoires, and approximately 11 million of these chains were shared by at least two donors. Raw reads were error-corrected and collapsed into unique sequences with a nearest-neighbor algorithm that merged closely related sequences to remove PCR and sequencing errors. To assign V, D and J gene segments, CDR3 sequences were aligned to IMGT reference sequences. For a sequence to be retained, a match of at least six nucleotides to both a V gene segment and a J gene segment was required. A rearrangement counted as productive if the CDR3 had no stop codons and remained in frame with V and J, and every other rearrangement counted as non-productive. CDR3 was defined by IMGT convention, running from the second conserved V-encoded cysteine to the conserved J-encoded phenylalanine. In an earlier analysis of around 600 of the donors, sequences lacking an unambiguous match to a single V gene segment were excluded. In an earlier analysis of 450 to 750 of the donors, a V segment was called functional when productive rearrangements were above 56.7%, and segregating when the standard deviation between donors exceeded 5%. A statistical classification framework was developed to diagnose cytomegalovirus status using the catalog of TCR beta chain sequences. In a later analysis, V and J genes were assigned by comparing TCR nucleotide sequences against IMGT/GENE-DB human TR gene sequences. A later analysis assigned CDR3 sequences and most-parsimonious VDJ recombination scenarios with the TCRdist pipeline. A later analysis defined each TCR beta chain by its CDR3 amino acid sequence plus V-gene family, and excluded reads lacking a unique V-gene family. To address suspected cross-contamination and a sequencing artifact, a later analysis removed under 600 highly shared, low-generation-probability nucleotide sequences. For each public chain, a later analysis derived a clonal expansion index from normalized ranks of inferred template counts within each repertoire. In a later analysis, generation probabilities were computed using a VDJ recombination model fitted to out-of-frame rearrangements, and the results were checked against IGoR. A later analysis scored TCR-TCR, TCR-HLA and TCR-CMV co-occurrence with hypergeometric tests, applying a repertoire-size bias correction to TCR pairs. False discovery rates were estimated in a later analysis by permuting HLA or CMV assignments 20 times. A later analysis grouped co-occurring TCRs with DBSCAN, adding TCRdist sequence similarity when clustering within HLA-allele-positive subsets. Repertoires with fewer than 30,000 or more than 120,000 public chains, plus five repertoires with anomalous nucleotide sharing, were excluded from co-occurrence clustering. TCRdb took over this immuneACCESS table, retaining in-frame rearrangements with V and J assigned. Such tables are incomplete; in checked studies, under half of the missing clones stem from an unresolved V gene, and the remainder is unexplained. The V and J calls and clone size were taken over from that table, and D and trimming were inferred from the DNA. This sample lists 210,000 or so clones; over 60% were detected once. The ten largest clonotypes hold more than 1.5% of the sample.

Counted from cysteine to phenylalanine, this CDR3 has 16 amino acids. The DNA shown is the 48-base CDR3, in frame from base 1. Taken from the germline V gene (reference sequence), the CDR1 and CDR2 loops are LNHDA and SQIVND. At the junction V is shortened by 5 bases and J by 1 base; bases outside the gene matches: 2. Overall study outcomes, separate from this receptor: Most TCR sequences were observed very rarely across donors, whereas some public TCRs were present in many individuals. In a later analysis, TCR association rates were found to vary across HLA loci, with the most associated TCRs seen for DRB1 alleles and the fewest for HLA-C alleles. A later genetic analysis reported fewer N-insertions in productive TCRs among donors in an Asian-associated ancestry cluster than the roughly 670-donor mean. Three of the identified cytomegalovirus-associated TCR beta chains were confirmed in vitro to be specific for cytomegalovirus antigens. The classifier was reported to diagnose cytomegalovirus status with high specificity and sensitivity in both the original and validation cohorts. A further reported finding was that TCR beta sequences accurately predicted the HLA-A and HLA-B alleles for most subjects in the first cohort. The earlier analysis of 587 of the donors excluded over 15 rarely observed V segments, including chromosome 9 orphons, because counts were too low. The study listed 150 to 200 TCR beta chains as associated with cytomegalovirus. In a later genetic analysis, a missense DCLRE1C variant was associated with V-gene and J-gene trimming of TCR beta chains, and the association was replicated in an independent cohort. According to a later analysis, parvovirus B19, influenza, CMV and Epstein-Barr virus appeared linked to several top co-occurrence clusters. HLA typing was unavailable for some donors at each locus, so association tests used only the typed subset. This cohort had only TCR beta chains sequenced, and the lack of alpha or paired-chain data limited which features could be detected. A later analysis found that HLA-associated TCR beta chains were more clonally expanded and had lower generation probabilities than equally common non-associated chains. The 87-base-pair reads could not distinguish some IMGT-functional V segments, including TRBV6-2 and TRBV6-3, so those segments were excluded. In a later analysis, 16,951 TCR beta sequences were associated with specific HLA alleles at a false discovery rate of 0.05. Correlated functional status among segregating V segments might be attributable to linkage disequilibrium, but an unknown experimental factor could not be ruled out. Assigning TCR associations to individual alleles was difficult when HLA alleles, especially DR and DQ, strongly co-occurred. The presence/absence analyses assumed that sequencing depth was roughly uniform across donors, and that assumption may not be true. In an earlier analysis of around 600 of the donors, most TCR beta V segments appeared in productive rearrangements about 87% or about 30% of the time, broadly matching IMGT annotations. For the cohort, immune exposure information was limited to CMV serostatus. In a later analysis, most CMV-associated TCR beta chains were found to appear HLA-restricted, with HLA associations seemingly driven largely by CMV exposure. The authors suggested that the approach could potentially be extended to other disease states and immunological phenotypes. A group of highly shared sequence variants was considered likely to be a technical artifact of the sequencing pipeline.

Note on this clone: The antigen it binds to is not known. No much larger clone is present one base from it, and per-base qualities are unavailable.

The cohort was made up of approximately 670 healthy bone marrow donors. At the time of sampling, all cohort members were nominally healthy, though unrecorded immune exposures were likely present. The donor was CMV seronegative and was included in the group of a few hundred seronegative cohort members. A peripheral blood sample was provided by each donor, and peripheral blood mononuclear cells were used for TCR beta sequencing. Genomic DNA extraction from the blood cell samples was performed with the Qiagen DNeasy Blood Extraction Kit. The sequenced sample consisted of PBMCs. The TCR was taken from a man aged 18 to 35 in good health and CMV-seronegative. The chain couples TRBV19 to TRBJ2-2; 12 central nucleotides agree with TRBD2. The CDR3 region reads CASSPGLAGNTGELFF. The nucleotides read TGTGCCAGTAGTCCGGGACTAGCGGGGAACACCGGGGAGCTGTTTTTT.